This paragraph reports one TCR beta chain. This clone's antigen is unknown. The sample holds no much larger clone one base away, and base qualities are not on file. The sample is drawn from a study of response to subunit inactivated influenza vaccine (dated by TCRdb to between 2018 and 2020). With respect to the entire study: Deep quantitative profiling of the T cell receptor repertoire was used in the study to follow responses to a trivalent subunit inactivated influenza vaccine.

General findings and caveats noted by the study authors: It was suggested by the authors that each seasonal influenza vaccination may recruit only a limited number of new T cells.

In light of the paper, this sample's time point label describes: around 45 days after influenza vaccine administration. Trimming accounts for 5 bases at V and 5 bases at J, while the number of junction bases matched to no gene is 6. The germline V gene (reference sequence) provides CDR1 SEHNR and CDR2 FQNEAQ. Reading from cysteine to phenylalanine, the CDR3 counts 14 amino acids. The entry retains the CDR3 DNA only, 42 bases that are in frame from base 1. Library preparation used RT-PCR. Sequenced using an Illumina HiSeq 2500. TCRdb reanalyzed the raw reads on its own, using fastp at Q25 for trimming and MiXCR for clone calling, and kept in-frame beta chains. Identical CDR3 proteins give one entry, which carries the most common genes and DNA. This sample gives a few hundred thousand distinct CDR3 sequences in total; approximately 9.9% of them show up just once. 9.5% to 15% of the sample is held by the ten biggest clonotypes.

The starting material was PBMCs from blood, obtained roughly 48 days after vaccination. The TCR comes from a man in his forties or fifties who received an inactivated influenza vaccine. Donor details come from another sample of the same person, matched by shared clones. This chain is built from TRBV7-9 and TRBJ2-1, and 7 junctional nucleotides match TRBD2. The DNA sequence reads TGTGCCAGCAGCCGGGAGGCGCCTAACAATGAGCAGTTCTTC. It encodes CASSREAPNNEQFF.